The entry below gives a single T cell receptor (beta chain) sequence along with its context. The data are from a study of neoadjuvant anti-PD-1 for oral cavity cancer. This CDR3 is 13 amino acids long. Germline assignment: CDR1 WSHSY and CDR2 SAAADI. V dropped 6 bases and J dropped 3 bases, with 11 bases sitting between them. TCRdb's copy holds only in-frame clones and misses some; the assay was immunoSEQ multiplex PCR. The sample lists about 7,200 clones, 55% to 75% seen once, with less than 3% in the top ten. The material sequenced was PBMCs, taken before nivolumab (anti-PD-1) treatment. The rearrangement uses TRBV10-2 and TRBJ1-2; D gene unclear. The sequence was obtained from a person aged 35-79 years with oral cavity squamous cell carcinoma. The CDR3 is CASSPDGYYGYTF. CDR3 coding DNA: TGCGCCAGCAGCCCCGACGGTTACTATGGCTACACCTTC.